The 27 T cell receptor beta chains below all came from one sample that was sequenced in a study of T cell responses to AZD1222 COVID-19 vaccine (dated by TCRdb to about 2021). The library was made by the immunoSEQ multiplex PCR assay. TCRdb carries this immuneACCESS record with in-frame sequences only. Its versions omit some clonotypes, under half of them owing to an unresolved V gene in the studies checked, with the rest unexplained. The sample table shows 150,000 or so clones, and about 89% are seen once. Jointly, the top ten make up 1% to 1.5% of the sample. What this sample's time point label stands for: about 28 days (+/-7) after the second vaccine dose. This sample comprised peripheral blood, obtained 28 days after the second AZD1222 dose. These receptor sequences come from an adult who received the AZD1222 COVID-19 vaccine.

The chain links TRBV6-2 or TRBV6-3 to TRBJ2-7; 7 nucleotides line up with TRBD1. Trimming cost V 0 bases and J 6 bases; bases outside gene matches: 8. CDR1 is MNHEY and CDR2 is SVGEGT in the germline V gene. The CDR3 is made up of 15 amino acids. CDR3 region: CASSYSRSQGSEQYF. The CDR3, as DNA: TGTGCCAGCAGTTACTCGAGGTCACAGGGGAGCGAGCAGTACTTC.

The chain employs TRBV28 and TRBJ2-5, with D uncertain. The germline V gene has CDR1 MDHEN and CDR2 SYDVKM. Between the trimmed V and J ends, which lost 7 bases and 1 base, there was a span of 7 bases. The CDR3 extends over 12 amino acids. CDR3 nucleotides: TGTGCCAGCAACCCTCGCCAAGAGACCCAGTACTTC. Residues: CASNPRQETQYF.

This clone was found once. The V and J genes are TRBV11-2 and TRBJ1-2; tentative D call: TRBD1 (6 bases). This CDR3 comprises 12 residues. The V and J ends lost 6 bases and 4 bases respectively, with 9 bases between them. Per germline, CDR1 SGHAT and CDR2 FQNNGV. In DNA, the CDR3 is TGTGCCAGCAGACAGGGCGTCTATGGCTACACCTTC. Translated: CASRQGVYGYTF.

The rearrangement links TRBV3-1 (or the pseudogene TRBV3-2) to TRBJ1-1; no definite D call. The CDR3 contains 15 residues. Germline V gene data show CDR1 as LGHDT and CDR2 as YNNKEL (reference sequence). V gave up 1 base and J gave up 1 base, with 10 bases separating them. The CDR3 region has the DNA TGTGCCAGCAGCCAAGGGCAGTTACCGAACACTGAAGCTTTCTTT. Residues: CASSQGQLPNTEAFF.

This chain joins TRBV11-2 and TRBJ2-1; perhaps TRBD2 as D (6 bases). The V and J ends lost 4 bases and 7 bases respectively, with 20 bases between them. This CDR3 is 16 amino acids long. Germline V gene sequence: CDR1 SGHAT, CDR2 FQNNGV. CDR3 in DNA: TGTGCCAGCAGCTATATGCCCGGGACTCCCACTAATGAGCAGTTCTTC. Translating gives CASSYMPGTPTNEQFF.

CDR3 residues: CASSYSGLINYGYTF. CDR3 in DNA: TGTGCCAGCAGTTACTCCGGACTGATTAACTATGGCTACACCTTC. The gene calls are TRBV6-5 and TRBJ1-2, with D hard to call. This CDR3 is built from 15 residues. Germline V gives CDR1 MNHEY, CDR2 SVGAGI. Trimming took off 0 bases at V and 1 base at J, with 9 bases between the two ends.

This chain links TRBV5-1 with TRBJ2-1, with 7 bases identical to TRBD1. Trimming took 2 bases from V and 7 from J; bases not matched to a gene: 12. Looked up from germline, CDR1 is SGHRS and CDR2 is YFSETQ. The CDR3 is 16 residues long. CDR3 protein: CASSLRAGGITNEQFF. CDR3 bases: TGCGCCAGCAGCTTAAGGGCAGGGGGAATCACAAATGAGCAGTTCTTC.

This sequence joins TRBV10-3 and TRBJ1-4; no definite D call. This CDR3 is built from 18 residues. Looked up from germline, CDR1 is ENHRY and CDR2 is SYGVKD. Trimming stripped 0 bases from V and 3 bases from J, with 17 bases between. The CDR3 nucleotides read TGTGCCATCAGTGAGTCGAGTAATGGACTGCTGTCTAATGAAAAACTGTTTTTT. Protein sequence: CAISESSNGLLSNEKLFF.

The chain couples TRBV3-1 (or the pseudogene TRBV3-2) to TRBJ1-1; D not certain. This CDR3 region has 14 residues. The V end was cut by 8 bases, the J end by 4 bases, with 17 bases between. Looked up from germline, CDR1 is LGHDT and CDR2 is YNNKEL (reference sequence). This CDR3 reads CASSKGRRLTEAFF. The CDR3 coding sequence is TGTGCCAGCTCAAAAGGACGGAGGCTCACTGAAGCTTTCTTT.

The DNA for the CDR3 is TGCGCCAGCAGTGAGTCTCGCGGGTACTCCTACGAGCAGTACTTC. Residues: CASSESRGYSYEQYF. The chain carries TRBV10-1 and TRBJ2-7, with D tentatively TRBD2 (5 bases). Germline V lookup: CDR1 WNHNN, CDR2 SYGVQD (reference sequence). V lost 0 bases to trimming and J lost 0 bases, with 9 bases between them. This CDR3 spans 15 amino acids.

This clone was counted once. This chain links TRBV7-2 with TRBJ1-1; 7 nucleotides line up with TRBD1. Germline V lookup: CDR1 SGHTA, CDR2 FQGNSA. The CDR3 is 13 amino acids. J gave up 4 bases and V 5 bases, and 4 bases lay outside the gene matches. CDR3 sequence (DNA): TGTGCCAGCAGCACAGCAGGGGGCACTGAAGCTTTCTTT. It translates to CASSTAGGTEAFF.

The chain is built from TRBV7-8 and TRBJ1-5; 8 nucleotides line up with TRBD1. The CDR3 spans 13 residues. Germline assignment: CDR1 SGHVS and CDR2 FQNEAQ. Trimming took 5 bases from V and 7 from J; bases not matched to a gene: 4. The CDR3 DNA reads TGTGCCAGCAGCCGGACAGGGAACCAGCCCCAGCATTTT. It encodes CASSRTGNQPQHF.

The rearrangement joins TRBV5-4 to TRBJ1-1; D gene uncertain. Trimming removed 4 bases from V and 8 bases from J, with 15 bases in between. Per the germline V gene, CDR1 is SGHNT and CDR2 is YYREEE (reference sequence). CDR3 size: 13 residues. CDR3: CASSKDTEGEAFF. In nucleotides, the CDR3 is TGTGCCAGCAGCAAAGACACGGAAGGCGAAGCTTTCTTT.

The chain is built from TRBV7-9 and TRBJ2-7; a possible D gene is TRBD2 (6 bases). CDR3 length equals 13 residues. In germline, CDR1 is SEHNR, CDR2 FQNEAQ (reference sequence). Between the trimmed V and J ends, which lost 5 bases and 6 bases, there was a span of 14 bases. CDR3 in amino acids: CASSLGLPPEQYF. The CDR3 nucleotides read TGTGCCAGCAGCCTGGGACTTCCCCCCGAGCAGTACTTC.

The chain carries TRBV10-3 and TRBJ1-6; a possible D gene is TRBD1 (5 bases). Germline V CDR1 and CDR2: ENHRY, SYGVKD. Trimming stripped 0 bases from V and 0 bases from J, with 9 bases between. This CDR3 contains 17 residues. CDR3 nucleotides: TGTGCCATCAGTGAGTCAGGGGTGCGCTCCTATAATTCACCCCTCCACTTT. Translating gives CAISESGVRSYNSPLHF.

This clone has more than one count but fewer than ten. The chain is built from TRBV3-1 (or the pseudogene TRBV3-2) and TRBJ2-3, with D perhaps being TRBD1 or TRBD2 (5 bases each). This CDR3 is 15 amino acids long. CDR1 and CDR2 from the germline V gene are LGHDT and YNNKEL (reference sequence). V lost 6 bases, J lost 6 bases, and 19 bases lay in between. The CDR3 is CASRDILGNEDTQYF. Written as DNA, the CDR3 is TGTGCCAGCAGGGACATACTAGGGAATGAGGATACGCAGTATTTT.

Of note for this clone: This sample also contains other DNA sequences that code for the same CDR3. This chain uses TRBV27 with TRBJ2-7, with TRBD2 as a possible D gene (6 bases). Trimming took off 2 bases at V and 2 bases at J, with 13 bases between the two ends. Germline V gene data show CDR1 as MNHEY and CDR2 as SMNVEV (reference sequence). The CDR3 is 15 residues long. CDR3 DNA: TGTGCCAGCAGTTTACTGCGGGAACTCACCTACGAGCAGTACTTC. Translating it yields CASSLLRELTYEQYF.

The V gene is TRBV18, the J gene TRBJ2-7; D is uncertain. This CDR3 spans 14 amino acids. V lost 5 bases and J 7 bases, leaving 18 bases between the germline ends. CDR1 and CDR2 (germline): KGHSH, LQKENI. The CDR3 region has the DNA TGTGCCAGCTCATCGTCGGGCCGCGATGTGGAGCAGTACTTC. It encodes CASSSSGRDVEQYF.

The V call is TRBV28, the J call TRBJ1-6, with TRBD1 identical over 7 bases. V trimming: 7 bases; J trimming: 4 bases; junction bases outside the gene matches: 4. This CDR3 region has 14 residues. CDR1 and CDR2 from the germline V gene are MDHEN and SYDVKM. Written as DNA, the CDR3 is TGTGCCAGCACCCTCAGGGGGTATAATTCACCCCTCCACTTT. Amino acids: CASTLRGYNSPLHF.

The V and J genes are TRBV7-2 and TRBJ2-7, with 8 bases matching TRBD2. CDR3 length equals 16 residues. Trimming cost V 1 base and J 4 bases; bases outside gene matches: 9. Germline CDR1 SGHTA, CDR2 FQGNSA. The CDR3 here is CASSLVRGDGKYEQYF. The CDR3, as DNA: TGTGCCAGCAGCTTAGTGCGGGGGGACGGCAAATACGAGCAGTACTTC.

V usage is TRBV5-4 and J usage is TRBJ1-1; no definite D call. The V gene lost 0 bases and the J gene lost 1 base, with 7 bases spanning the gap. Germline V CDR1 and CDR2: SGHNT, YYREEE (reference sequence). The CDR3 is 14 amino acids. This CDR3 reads CASSLAGWNTEAFF. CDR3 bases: TGTGCCAGCAGCTTGGCCGGGTGGAACACTGAAGCTTTCTTT.

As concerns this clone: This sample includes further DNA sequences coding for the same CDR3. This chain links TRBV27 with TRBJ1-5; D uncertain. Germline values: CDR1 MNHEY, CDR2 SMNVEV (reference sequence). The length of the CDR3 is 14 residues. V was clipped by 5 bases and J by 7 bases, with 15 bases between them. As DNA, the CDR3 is TGTGCCAGCAGTCTCACGACGGGTCGGCAGCCCCAGCATTTT. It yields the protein CASSLTTGRQPQHF.

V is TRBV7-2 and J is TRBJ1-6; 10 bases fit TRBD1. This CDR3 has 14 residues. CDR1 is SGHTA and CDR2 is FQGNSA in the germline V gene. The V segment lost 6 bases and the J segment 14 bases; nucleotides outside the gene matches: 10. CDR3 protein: CASSRDRGGRSLHF. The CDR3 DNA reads TGTGCCAGCAGTCGGGACAGGGGTGGTAGGTCCCTCCACTTT.

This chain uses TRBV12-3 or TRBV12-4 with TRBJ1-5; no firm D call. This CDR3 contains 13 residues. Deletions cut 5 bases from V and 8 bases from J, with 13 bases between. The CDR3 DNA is TGTGCCAGCAGTCGGAACGGGTGGGAGCCCCAGCATTTT. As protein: CASSRNGWEPQHF.

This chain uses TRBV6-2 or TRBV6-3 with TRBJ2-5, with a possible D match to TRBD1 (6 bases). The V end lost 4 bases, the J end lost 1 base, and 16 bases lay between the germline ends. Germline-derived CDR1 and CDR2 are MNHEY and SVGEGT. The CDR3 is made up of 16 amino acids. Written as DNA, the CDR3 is TGTGCCAGCAGTTTTGGGTTTCAGGGGTCCCAAGAGACCCAGTACTTC. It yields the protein CASSFGFQGSQETQYF.

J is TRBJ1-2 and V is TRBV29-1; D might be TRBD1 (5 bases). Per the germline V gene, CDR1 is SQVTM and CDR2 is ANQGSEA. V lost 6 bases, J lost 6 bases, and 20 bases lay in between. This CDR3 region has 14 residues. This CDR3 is CSVDEGSATDGYTF. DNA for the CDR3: TGCAGCGTGGATGAGGGGTCGGCGACCGATGGCTACACCTTC.

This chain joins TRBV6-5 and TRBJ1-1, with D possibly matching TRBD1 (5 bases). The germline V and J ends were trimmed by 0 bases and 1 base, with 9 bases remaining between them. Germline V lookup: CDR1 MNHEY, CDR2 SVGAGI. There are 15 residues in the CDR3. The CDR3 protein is CASSYSGQGNTEAFF. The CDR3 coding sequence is TGTGCCAGCAGTTACTCGGGGCAGGGGAACACTGAAGCTTTCTTT.